One sample yielded the 30 T cell receptor beta chains listed below, sequenced in a study of blood T cell repertoires in COVID-19. Using immunoSEQ multiplex PCR, the repertoire was profiled, and TCRdb retains in-frame clones only, with some absent. The repertoire holds 70,000 or so clones, with around 87% as singletons. The material sequenced was peripheral blood. Receptors originate from a woman between 18 and 30 years old with acute or convalescent COVID-19.

The V call is TRBV28, the J call TRBJ1-1; the D is unclear. The V and J ends lost 5 bases and 4 bases respectively, with 17 bases between them. CDR1 MDHEN and CDR2 SYDVKM come from the germline V gene. CDR3 length: 15 amino acids. The CDR3 is CASSAPRVRVTEAFF. CDR3 coding DNA: TGTGCCAGCAGTGCCCCCCGGGTTCGGGTCACTGAAGCTTTCTTT.

The chain carries TRBV7-9 and TRBJ2-3; 11 nucleotides align to TRBD1. Trimming took 5 bases from V and 1 from J; bases not matched to a gene: 2. CDR1 is SEHNR and CDR2 is FQNEAQ in the germline V gene (reference sequence). CDR3 length equals 15 residues. CDR3 region: CASSVGQGGTDTQYF. As DNA, the CDR3 is TGTGCCAGCAGCGTGGGACAGGGGGGCACAGATACGCAGTATTTT.

The chain uses TRBV20-1 and TRBJ2-1; 11 bases are shared with TRBD2. V shed 3 bases and J 7 bases; nucleotides not matched to a gene: 8. The CDR3 is made up of 15 amino acids. Germline CDR1 is DFQATT and CDR2 is SNEGSKA (reference sequence). The CDR3 DNA reads TGCAGTGCTAGTACGCTAGCGGGGGGTATGAATGAGCAGTTCTTC. It translates to CSASTLAGGMNEQFF.

The chain joins TRBV3-1 (or the pseudogene TRBV3-2) to TRBJ2-7, with D possibly matching TRBD2 (5 bases). This CDR3 contains 15 residues. V lost 5 bases and J lost 3, with 17 bases in between. Germline values: CDR1 LGHDT, CDR2 YNNKEL (reference sequence). CDR3 sequence reads: CASSEGSAVGYEQYF. DNA for the CDR3: TGTGCCAGCAGCGAAGGGAGCGCAGTAGGCTACGAGCAGTACTTC.

The chain joins TRBV9 to TRBJ1-3; 10 bases fit TRBD1. The CDR3 has 16 residues. Germline V lookup: CDR1 SGDLS, CDR2 YYNGEE. The V gene end was trimmed by 3 bases and the J gene end by 2 bases; junction bases not matched to a gene: 5. This CDR3 is CASSAGTGDAGNTIYF. The CDR3, as DNA: TGTGCCAGCAGCGCTGGGACAGGGGATGCTGGAAACACCATATATTTT.

This clone was seen a handful of times. The genes are TRBV5-5 and TRBJ1-5, with D perhaps matching TRBD1 (5 bases). CDR1 and CDR2 from the germline V gene are SGHKS and YYEKEE (reference sequence). V lost 1 base, J lost 5 bases, and 16 bases lay in between. The CDR3 runs to 16 residues. CDR3 in amino acids: CASSLSPGQPDQPQHF. Here the CDR3 DNA reads TGTGCCAGCAGCTTGTCCCCAGGGCAGCCTGATCAGCCCCAGCATTTT.

This sequence joins TRBV27 and TRBJ2-7, with 12 nucleotides matching TRBD2. V trimming: 5 bases; J trimming: 0 bases; junction bases outside the gene matches: 5. This CDR3 is 16 amino acids long. CDR1 and CDR2 from the germline V gene are MNHEY and SMNVEV (reference sequence). DNA of the CDR3: TGTGCCAGCAGTCTCCTAGCGGGAGGGAGCTCCTACGAGCAGTACTTC. It specifies CASSLLAGGSSYEQYF.

J is TRBJ2-1 and V is TRBV14; TRBD2 is a possible D gene (5 bases). The CDR3 runs 17 residues. In germline, CDR1 is SGHDN, CDR2 FVKESK. With 1 base removed from V and 7 bases from J, the gap between germline ends came to 20 bases. The CDR3 nucleotides read TGTGCCAGCAGCCAAGGAACGACTATATACAGAGGAAATGAGCAGTTCTTC. This sequence encodes CASSQGTTIYRGNEQFF.

This rearrangement joins TRBV7-2 to TRBJ2-7, with D uncertain. Germline V gene data show CDR1 as SGHTA and CDR2 as FQGNSA. V shed 2 bases and J shed 5 bases, with 7 bases lying between them. The CDR3 extends over 12 amino acids. CDR3 nucleotide sequence: TGTGCCAGCAGCTTACTTAGAAACGAGCAGTACTTC. This gives the protein CASSLLRNEQYF. Filled out from reference TRBV7-2 and TRBJ2-7, the complete variable domain reads GAGVSQSPSNKVTEKGKDVELRCDPISGHTALYWYRQSLGQGLEFLIYFQGNSAPDKSGLPSDRFSAERTGGSVSTLTIQRTQQEDSAVYLCASSLLRNEQYFGPGTRLTVT.

The chain joins TRBV11-2 to TRBJ1-3; TRBD1 agrees at 8 bases. The CDR3 runs 16 residues. Germline values: CDR1 SGHAT, CDR2 FQNNGV. Germline trimming cut 5 bases from V and 1 base from J; bases unmatched to any gene: 7. The CDR3 DNA sequence: TGTGCCAGCAGCCAAAAAACAGGGGGGTCTGGAAACACCATATATTTT. This gives the protein CASSQKTGGSGNTIYF.

The chain combines TRBV6-5 with TRBJ1-2; 9 bases match TRBD1. Germline values: CDR1 MNHEY, CDR2 SVGAGI. V trimming: 5 bases; J trimming: 8 bases; junction bases outside the gene matches: 12. The CDR3 has 15 residues. In nucleotides, the CDR3 is TGTGCCAGCAGTACCGGGACAGGGAGGATAAAGGGCTACACCTTC. It encodes CASSTGTGRIKGYTF.

The J gene is TRBJ2-2, the V gene TRBV5-6; 8 nucleotides align to TRBD1. The CDR3 spans 18 residues. Germline V lookup: CDR1 SGHDT, CDR2 YYEEEE. The V segment lost 2 bases and the J segment 0 bases; nucleotides outside the gene matches: 9. In DNA, the CDR3 is TGTGCCAGCAGCTTACGAAGACAGGGGTTGACGAACACCGGGGAGCTGTTTTTT. Translation gives CASSLRRQGLTNTGELFF. The variable domain in full, completed from reference TRBV5-6 and TRBJ2-2, reads DAGVTQSPTHLIKTRGQQVTLRCSPKSGHDTVSWYQQALGQGPQFIFQYYEEEERQRGNFPDRFSGHQFPNYSSELNVNALLLGDSALYLCASSLRRQGLTNTGELFFGEGSRLTVL.

This chain uses TRBV4-1 with TRBJ2-1, with 12 nucleotides matching TRBD2. CDR3 length: 17 amino acids. V shed 5 bases, J shed 6 bases, and the junction held 11 bases outside the gene matches. The germline CDR1 and CDR2 sequences are MGHRA and YSYEKL. The CDR3 reads CASSFRLAGEGSNEQFF. The CDR3, as DNA: TGCGCCAGCAGCTTCCGACTAGCGGGAGAGGGGAGCAATGAGCAGTTCTTC.

The chain joins TRBV9 to TRBJ2-7; TRBD1 might be the D (5 bases). V lost 0 bases and J 2 bases, leaving 12 bases between the germline ends. This CDR3 is built from 15 residues. Germline-derived CDR1 and CDR2 are SGDLS and YYNGEE. CDR3 sequence (DNA): TGTGCCAGCAGCGTAGGGGGCGGTCCGACCTACGAGCAGTACTTC. Protein sequence: CASSVGGGPTYEQYF. The full variable domain, with the rest looked up from reference TRBV9 and TRBJ2-7, is DSGVTQTPKHLITATGQRVTLRCSPRSGDLSVYWYQQSLDQGLQFLIQYYNGEERAKGNILERFSAQQFPDLHSELNLSSLELGDSALYFCASSVGGGPTYEQYFGPGTRLTVT.

This clone was recorded only once. The V call is TRBV29-1, the J call TRBJ1-1; D not certain. Trimming cost V 4 bases and J 3 bases, with 18 bases left between them. In germline, CDR1 is SQVTM, CDR2 ANQGSEA. CDR3 length equals 15 residues. Here the CDR3 reads CSVVTPDIVDTEAFF. DNA of the CDR3: TGCAGCGTTGTTACCCCCGATATCGTAGACACTGAAGCTTTCTTT.

This rearrangement joins TRBV4-1 to TRBJ1-2; 12 bases map to TRBD1. Germline V gene sequence: CDR1 MGHRA, CDR2 YSYEKL. V dropped 1 base and J dropped 6; count of bases not matched to a gene: 6. CDR3 size: 16 residues. As DNA, the CDR3 is TGCGCCAGCAGCCAAGGGGGGACAGGGGGCGATAATGGCTACACCTTC. Residues: CASSQGGTGGDNGYTF.

This chain uses TRBV5-1 with TRBJ1-6; 7 bases align to TRBD1. Germline V gene data show CDR1 as SGHRS and CDR2 as YFSETQ. This CDR3 contains 16 residues. V dropped 2 bases and J dropped 3; count of bases not matched to a gene: 5. In DNA, the CDR3 is TGCGCCAGCAGCTTAGGCCGGGACAGCTATAATTCACCCCTCCACTTT. It yields the protein CASSLGRDSYNSPLHF.

This clone was recorded once. CDR3 region: CASSTGQNNQPQHF. CDR3 sequence (DNA): TGTGCCAGCAGTACCGGACAGAACAATCAGCCCCAGCATTTT. This chain connects TRBV28 to TRBJ1-5; D might be TRBD1 (6 bases). Trimming cost V 5 bases and J 3 bases, with 11 bases left between them. The germline V gene has CDR1 MDHEN and CDR2 SYDVKM. The CDR3 runs 14 residues.

The chain carries TRBV29-1 and TRBJ2-3; weak D call: TRBD2 (6 bases). Germline lookup yields CDR1 SQVTM and CDR2 ANQGSEA. Trimming stripped 3 bases from V and 4 bases from J, with 14 bases between. The CDR3 consists of 14 residues. The CDR3 nucleotides read TGCAGCGTTGATGGAGGGAGTCCAGCAGATACGCAGTATTTT. Translating gives CSVDGGSPADTQYF.

The chain combines TRBV30 with TRBJ1-3; tentatively, D is TRBD1 (5 bases). The CDR3 is 14 amino acids. CDR1 GTSNPN and CDR2 SVGIG come from the germline V gene (reference sequence). V gave up 3 bases and J gave up 0 bases, with 9 bases separating them. DNA of the CDR3: TGTGCCTGGAGCGAGGACACCTCTGGAAACACCATATATTTT. Its protein product is CAWSEDTSGNTIYF. Complete variable domain (other parts from reference TRBV30 and TRBJ1-3): SQTIHQWPATLVQPVGSPLSLECTVEGTSNPNLYWYRQAAGRGLQLLFYSVGIGQISSEVPQNLSASRPQDRQFILSSKKLLLSDSGFYLCAWSEDTSGNTIYFGEGSWLTVV.

The V and J genes are TRBV9 and TRBJ2-1; 7 bases agree with TRBD2. This CDR3 contains 17 residues. The V and J ends lost 4 bases and 4 bases, in that order; junction bases with no gene match: 14. The germline CDR1 and CDR2 sequences are SGDLS and YYNGEE. Written as DNA, the CDR3 is TGTGCCAGCAGCCCCGGGGACTATCTTGAGGTTTACAATGAGCAGTTCTTC. Its translation: CASSPGDYLEVYNEQFF. Full variable domain (outside the CDR3, taken from reference TRBV9 and TRBJ2-1): DSGVTQTPKHLITATGQRVTLRCSPRSGDLSVYWYQQSLDQGLQFLIQYYNGEERAKGNILERFSAQQFPDLHSELNLSSLELGDSALYFCASSPGDYLEVYNEQFFGPGTRLTVL.

The gene calls are TRBV4-3 and TRBJ2-1, with 11 bases that match TRBD2. The CDR3 has 16 residues. The junction had 6 bases not matched to a gene; V was cut back by 0 bases and J by 8 bases. The germline V gene has CDR1 LGHNA and CDR2 YSLEER. CDR3 DNA sequence: TGCGCCAGCAGCCAAGACGGTACTAGCGGGAGCGATGAGCAGTTCTTC. As protein: CASSQDGTSGSDEQFF.

J is TRBJ2-5 and V is TRBV14, with 8 nucleotides matching TRBD1. The germline V gene has CDR1 SGHDN and CDR2 FVKESK. The CDR3 is 15 amino acids. V lost 4 bases and J lost 2; bases outside the gene matches: 6. The CDR3 here is CASSPYRGEQETQYF. CDR3 coding DNA: TGTGCCAGCAGCCCCTACAGGGGGGAGCAAGAGACCCAGTACTTC. Drawing the rest from reference TRBV14 and TRBJ2-5, the complete variable domain is EAGVTQFPSHSVIEKGQTVTLRCDPISGHDNLYWYRRVMGKEIKFLLHFVKESKQDESGMPNNRFLAERTGGTYSTLKVQPAELEDSGVYFCASSPYRGEQETQYFGPGTRLLVL.

V usage is TRBV7-2 and J usage is TRBJ2-7; 10 bases fit TRBD2. From germline, CDR1 is SGHTA and CDR2 FQGNSA. The CDR3 extends over 16 amino acids. V shed 1 base, J shed 3 bases, and the junction held 6 bases outside the gene matches. CDR3 sequence reads: CASSLVPSGGDYEQYF. The DNA for the CDR3 is TGTGCCAGCAGCTTAGTACCTAGCGGGGGAGACTACGAGCAGTACTTC.

The CDR3 DNA reads as TGTGCCTGGAGCGACGGGGGGGCCAACGTCCTGACTTTC. Translating gives CAWSDGGANVLTF. The chain recombines TRBV30 with TRBJ2-6; D is ambiguous. Germline V lookup: CDR1 GTSNPN, CDR2 SVGIG (reference sequence). The V and J ends lost 3 bases and 4 bases respectively, with 7 bases between them. CDR3 length: 13 residues.

The rearrangement joins TRBV9 to TRBJ2-5; the match to TRBD2 covers 9 bases. Germline trimming cut 1 base from V and 5 bases from J; bases unmatched to any gene: 6. The germline V gene encodes CDR1 SGDLS and CDR2 YYNGEE. The CDR3 is 15 amino acids. Here the CDR3 DNA reads TGTGCCAGCAGCGTATTAGCGGGAGAAATGGAGACCCAGTACTTC. Protein sequence: CASSVLAGEMETQYF.

This chain connects TRBV6-5 to TRBJ1-1; 7 nucleotides agree with TRBD1. Germline assignment: CDR1 MNHEY and CDR2 SVGAGI. V gave up 3 bases and J gave up 4 bases; unmatched junction bases: 5. CDR3 length equals 14 residues. The CDR3 region is CASSYQGVSTEAFF. The CDR3 DNA reads as TGTGCCAGCAGTTATCAGGGGGTGAGCACTGAAGCTTTCTTT.

This clone was picked up a small number of times. The gene calls are TRBV19 and TRBJ1-6, with D possibly being TRBD1 (6 bases). In germline, CDR1 is LNHDA, CDR2 SQIVND (reference sequence). Trimming took 5 bases from V and 9 from J, leaving 14 bases between them. The CDR3 sequence is 14 residues long. As DNA, the CDR3 is TGTGCCAGTAGTTTGGGCCAGGGGATTTCACCCCTCCACTTT. The encoded protein is CASSLGQGISPLHF.

The rearrangement uses TRBV28 and TRBJ2-2, with a tentative D call TRBD2 (5 bases). In germline, CDR1 is MDHEN, CDR2 SYDVKM. This CDR3 has 13 amino acids. V shed 2 bases and J shed 8 bases, with 9 bases lying between them. CDR3 loop: CASSLPRGGELFF. In nucleotides, the CDR3 is TGTGCCAGCAGTTTACCTCGAGGGGGGGAGCTGTTTTTT.

This sequence joins TRBV7-9 and TRBJ2-5; 7 bases line up with TRBD1. Germline V gives CDR1 SEHNR, CDR2 FQNEAQ (reference sequence). V was clipped by 5 bases and J by 2 bases; unmatched bases: 5. This CDR3 contains 14 residues. The CDR3 region has the DNA TGTGCCAGCAGCCTCGGGACAGCTCAAGAGACCCAGTACTTC. As protein: CASSLGTAQETQYF. The full variable domain, completed using reference TRBV7-9 and TRBJ2-5, is DTGVSQNPRHKITKRGQNVTFRCDPISEHNRLYWYRQTLGQGPEFLTYFQNEAQLEKSRLLSDRFSAERPKGSFSTLEIQRTEQGDSAMYLCASSLGTAQETQYFGPGTRLLVL.